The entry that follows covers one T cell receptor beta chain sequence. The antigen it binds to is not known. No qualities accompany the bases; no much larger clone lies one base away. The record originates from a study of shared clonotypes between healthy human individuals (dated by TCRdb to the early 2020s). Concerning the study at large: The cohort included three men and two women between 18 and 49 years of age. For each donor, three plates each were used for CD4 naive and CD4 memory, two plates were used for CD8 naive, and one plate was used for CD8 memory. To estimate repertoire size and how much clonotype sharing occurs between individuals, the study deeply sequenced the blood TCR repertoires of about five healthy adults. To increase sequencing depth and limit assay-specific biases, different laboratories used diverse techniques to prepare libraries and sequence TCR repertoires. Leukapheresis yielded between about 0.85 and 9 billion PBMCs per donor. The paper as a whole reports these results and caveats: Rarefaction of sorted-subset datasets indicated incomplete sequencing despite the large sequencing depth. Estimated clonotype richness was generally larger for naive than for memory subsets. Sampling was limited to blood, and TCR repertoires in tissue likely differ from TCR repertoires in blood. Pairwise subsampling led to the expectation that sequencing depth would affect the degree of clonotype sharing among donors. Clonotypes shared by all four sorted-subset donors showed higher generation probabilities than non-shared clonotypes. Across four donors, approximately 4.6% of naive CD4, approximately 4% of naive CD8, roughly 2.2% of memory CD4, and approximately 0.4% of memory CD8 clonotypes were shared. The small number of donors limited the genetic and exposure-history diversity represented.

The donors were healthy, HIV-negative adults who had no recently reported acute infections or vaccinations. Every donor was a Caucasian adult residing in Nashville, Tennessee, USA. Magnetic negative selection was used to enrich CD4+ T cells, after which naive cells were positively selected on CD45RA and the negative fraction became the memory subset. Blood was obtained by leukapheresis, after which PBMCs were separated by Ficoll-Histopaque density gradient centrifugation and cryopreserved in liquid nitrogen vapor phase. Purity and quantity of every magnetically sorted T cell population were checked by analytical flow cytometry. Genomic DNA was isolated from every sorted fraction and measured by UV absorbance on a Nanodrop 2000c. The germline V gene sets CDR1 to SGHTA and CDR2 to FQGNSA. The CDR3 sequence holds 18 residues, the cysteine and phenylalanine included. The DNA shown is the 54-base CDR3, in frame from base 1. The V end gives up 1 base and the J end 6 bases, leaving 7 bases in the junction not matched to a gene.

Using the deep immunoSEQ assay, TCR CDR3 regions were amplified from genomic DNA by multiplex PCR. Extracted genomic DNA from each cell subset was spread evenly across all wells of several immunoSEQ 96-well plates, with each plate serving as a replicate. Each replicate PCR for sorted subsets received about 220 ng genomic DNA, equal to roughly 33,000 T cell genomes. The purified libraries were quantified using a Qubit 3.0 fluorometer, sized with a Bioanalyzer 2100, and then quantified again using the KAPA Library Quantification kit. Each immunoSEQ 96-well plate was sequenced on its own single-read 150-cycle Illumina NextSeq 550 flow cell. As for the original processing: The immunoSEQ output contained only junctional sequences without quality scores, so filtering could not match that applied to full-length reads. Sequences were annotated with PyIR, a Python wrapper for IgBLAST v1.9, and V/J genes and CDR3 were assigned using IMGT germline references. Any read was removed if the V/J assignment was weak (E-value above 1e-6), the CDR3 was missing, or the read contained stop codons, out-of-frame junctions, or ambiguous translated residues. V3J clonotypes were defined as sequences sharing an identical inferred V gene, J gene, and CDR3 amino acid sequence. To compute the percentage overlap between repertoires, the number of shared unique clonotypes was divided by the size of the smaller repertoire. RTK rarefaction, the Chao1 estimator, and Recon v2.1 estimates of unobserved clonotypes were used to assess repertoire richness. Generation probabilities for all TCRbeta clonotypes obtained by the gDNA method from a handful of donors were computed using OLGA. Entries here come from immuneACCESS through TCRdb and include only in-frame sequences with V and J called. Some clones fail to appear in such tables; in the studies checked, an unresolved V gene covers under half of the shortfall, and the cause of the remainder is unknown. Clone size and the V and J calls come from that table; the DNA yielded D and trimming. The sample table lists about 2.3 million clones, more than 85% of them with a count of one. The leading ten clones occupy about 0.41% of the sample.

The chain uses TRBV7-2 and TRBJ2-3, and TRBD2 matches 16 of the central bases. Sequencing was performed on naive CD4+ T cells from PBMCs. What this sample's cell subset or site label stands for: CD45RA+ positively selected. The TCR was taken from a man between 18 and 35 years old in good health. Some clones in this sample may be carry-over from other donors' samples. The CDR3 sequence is CASSLVGTSGRASDTQYF. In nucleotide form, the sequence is TGTGCCAGCAGCTTAGTAGGGACTAGCGGGAGGGCATCCGATACGCAGTATTTT.